The T cell receptor beta chain under discussion was sequenced for a study of CD8 T cells in ankylosing spondylitis. Study results and caveats: CD8+ disease-linked clones were present at relatively low frequencies in blood. Reports say disease-linked clones showed up significantly more in matched ankylosing spondylitis synovial fluid. A motif of 7 to 9 highly homologous TCR beta variants was seen as apparently characteristic of ankylosing spondylitis blood.

The V gene lost 3 bases and the J gene lost 4 bases, with 9 bases spanning the gap. There are 13 residues in the CDR3. CDR1 SEHNR and CDR2 FQNEAQ come from the germline V gene (reference sequence). Molecular-barcoded quantitative 5'-RACE produced these TCR beta libraries. MiXCR, applied by TCRdb to the 5' RACE reads, yields one record per CDR3 protein. The repertoire consists of around 140,000 distinct CDR3 sequences, with about a sixth occurring once and the leading ten covering roughly 30%. The table lists this clonotype with a few counts. Its antigen is undetermined. This TCR derives from a male donor with ankylosing spondylitis. The chain combines TRBV7-9 with TRBJ2-5; tentative D call: TRBD2 (7 bases). The sample was blood, either unsorted or a sorted T cell fraction (not recorded which). Here the CDR3 reads CASSLRGLETQYF. CDR3 sequence (DNA): TGTGCCAGCAGCTTGCGGGGGCTAGAGACCCAGTACTTC.